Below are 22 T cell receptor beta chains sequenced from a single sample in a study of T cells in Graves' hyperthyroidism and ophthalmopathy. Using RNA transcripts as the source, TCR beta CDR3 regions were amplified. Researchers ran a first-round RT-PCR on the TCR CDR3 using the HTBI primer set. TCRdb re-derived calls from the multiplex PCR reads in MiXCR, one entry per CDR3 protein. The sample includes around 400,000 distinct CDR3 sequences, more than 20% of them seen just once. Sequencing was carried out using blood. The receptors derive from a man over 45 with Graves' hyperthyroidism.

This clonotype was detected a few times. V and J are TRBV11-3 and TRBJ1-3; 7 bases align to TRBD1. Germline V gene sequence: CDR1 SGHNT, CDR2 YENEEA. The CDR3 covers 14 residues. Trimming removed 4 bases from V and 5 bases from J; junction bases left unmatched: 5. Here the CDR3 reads CASSSTGTRNTIYF. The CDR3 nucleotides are TGTGCCAGCAGCTCGACAGGGACCCGAAACACCATATATTTT. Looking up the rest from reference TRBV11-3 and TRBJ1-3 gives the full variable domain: EAGVVQSPRYKIIEKKQPVAFWCNPISGHNTLYWYLQNLGQGPELLIRYENEEAVDDSQLPKDRFSAERLKGVDSTLKIQPAELGDSAVYLCASSSTGTRNTIYFGEGSWLTVV.

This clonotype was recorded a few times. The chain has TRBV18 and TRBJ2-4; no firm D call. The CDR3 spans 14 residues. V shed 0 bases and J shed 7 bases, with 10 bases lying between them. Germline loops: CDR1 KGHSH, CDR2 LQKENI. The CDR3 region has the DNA TGTGCCAGCTCACCACCTAGCCGGTCGAACATTCAGTACTTC. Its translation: CASSPPSRSNIQYF.

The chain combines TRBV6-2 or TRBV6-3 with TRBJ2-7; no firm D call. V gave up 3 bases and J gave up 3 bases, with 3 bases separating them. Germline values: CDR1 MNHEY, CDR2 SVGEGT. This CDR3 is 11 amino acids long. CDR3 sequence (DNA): TGTGCCAGCAGTTATTACTACGAGCAGTACTTC. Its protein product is CASSYYYEQYF.

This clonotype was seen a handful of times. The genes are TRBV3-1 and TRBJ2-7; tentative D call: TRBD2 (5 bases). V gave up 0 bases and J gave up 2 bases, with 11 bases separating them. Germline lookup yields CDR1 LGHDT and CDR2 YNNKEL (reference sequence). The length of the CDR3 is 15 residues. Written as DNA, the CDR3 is TGTGCCAGCAGCCAAGATCCAGTCGGGGCCTACGAGCAGTACTTC. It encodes CASSQDPVGAYEQYF.

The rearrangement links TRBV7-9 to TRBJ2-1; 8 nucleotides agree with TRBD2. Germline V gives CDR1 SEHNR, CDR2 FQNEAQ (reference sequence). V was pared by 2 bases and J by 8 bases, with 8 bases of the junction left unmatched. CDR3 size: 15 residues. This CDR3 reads CASSLSLAGGYEQFF. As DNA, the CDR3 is TGTGCCAGCAGCTTAAGTCTGGCGGGAGGCTATGAGCAGTTCTTC.

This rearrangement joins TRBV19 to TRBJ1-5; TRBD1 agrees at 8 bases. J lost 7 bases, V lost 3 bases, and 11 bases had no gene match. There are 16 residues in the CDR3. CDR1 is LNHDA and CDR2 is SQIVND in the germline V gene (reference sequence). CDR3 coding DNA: TGTGCCAGTAGTATTCCCCACTTGACAGGGGTACAGCCCCAGCATTTT. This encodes CASSIPHLTGVQPQHF.

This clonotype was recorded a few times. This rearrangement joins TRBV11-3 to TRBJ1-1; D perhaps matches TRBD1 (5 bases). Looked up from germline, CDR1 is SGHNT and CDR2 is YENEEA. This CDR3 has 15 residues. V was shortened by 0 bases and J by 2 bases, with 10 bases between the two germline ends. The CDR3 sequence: CASSLDQGLNTEAFF. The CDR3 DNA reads TGTGCCAGCAGCTTAGATCAGGGTTTAAACACTGAAGCTTTCTTT.

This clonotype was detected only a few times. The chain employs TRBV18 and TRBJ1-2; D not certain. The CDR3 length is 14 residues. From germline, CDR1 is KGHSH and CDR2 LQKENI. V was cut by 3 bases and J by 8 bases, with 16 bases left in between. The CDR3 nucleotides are TGTGCCAGCTCACCTCTTTTGGAGGGTACGGGCTACACCTTC. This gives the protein CASSPLLEGTGYTF.

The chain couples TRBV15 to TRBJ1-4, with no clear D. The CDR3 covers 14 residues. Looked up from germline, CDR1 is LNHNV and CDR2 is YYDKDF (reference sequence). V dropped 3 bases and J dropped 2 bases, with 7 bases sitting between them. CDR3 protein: CATSSGNTNEKLFF. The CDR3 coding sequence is TGTGCCACCAGCAGCGGCAATACTAATGAAAAACTGTTTTTT.

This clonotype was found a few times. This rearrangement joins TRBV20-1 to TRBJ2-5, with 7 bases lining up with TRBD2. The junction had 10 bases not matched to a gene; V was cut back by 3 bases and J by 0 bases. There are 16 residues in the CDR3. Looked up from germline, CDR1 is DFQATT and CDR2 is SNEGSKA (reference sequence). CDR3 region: CSASSTSEWYQETQYF. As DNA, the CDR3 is TGCAGTGCTAGTTCTACTAGCGAGTGGTACCAAGAGACCCAGTACTTC.

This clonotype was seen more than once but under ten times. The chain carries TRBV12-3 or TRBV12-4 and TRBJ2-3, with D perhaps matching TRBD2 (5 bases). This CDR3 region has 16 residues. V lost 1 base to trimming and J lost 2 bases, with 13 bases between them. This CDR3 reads CASSLGGDYPTDTQYF. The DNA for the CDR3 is TGTGCCAGCAGTTTAGGTGGTGACTACCCCACAGATACGCAGTATTTT.

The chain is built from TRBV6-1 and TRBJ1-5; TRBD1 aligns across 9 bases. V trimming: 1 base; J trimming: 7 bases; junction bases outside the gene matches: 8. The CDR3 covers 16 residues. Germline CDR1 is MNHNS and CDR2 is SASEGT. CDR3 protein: CASSEEGTGHWQPQHF. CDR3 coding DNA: TGTGCCAGCAGTGAAGAGGGGACAGGGCATTGGCAGCCCCAGCATTTT.

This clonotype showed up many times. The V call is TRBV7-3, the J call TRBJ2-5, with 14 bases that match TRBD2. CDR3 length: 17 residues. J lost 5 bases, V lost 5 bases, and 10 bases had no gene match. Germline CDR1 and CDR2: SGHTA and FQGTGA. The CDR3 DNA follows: TGTGCCAGCAGCCTAGGACTAGCGGGAGGTACTCGGGAGACCCAGTACTTC. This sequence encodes CASSLGLAGGTRETQYF. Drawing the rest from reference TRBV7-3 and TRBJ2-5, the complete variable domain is GAGVSQTPSNKVTEKGKYVELRCDPISGHTALYWYRQSLGQGPEFLIYFQGTGAADDSGLPNDRFFAVRPEGSVSTLKIQRTERGDSAVYLCASSLGLAGGTRETQYFGPGTRLLVL.

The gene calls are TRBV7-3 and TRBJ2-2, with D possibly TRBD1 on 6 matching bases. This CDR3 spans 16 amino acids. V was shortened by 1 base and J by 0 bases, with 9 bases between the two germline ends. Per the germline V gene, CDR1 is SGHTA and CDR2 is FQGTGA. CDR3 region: CASSLIGQTNTGELFF. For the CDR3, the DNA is TGTGCCAGCAGCTTAATTGGACAGACGAACACCGGGGAGCTGTTTTTT.

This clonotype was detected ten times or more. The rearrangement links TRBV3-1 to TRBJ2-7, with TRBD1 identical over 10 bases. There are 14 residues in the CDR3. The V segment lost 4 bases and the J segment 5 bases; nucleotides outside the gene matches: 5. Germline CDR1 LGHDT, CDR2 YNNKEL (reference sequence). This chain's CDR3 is CASSRRTGGHEQYF. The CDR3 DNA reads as TGTGCCAGCAGCCGTAGGACAGGGGGTCACGAGCAGTACTTC.

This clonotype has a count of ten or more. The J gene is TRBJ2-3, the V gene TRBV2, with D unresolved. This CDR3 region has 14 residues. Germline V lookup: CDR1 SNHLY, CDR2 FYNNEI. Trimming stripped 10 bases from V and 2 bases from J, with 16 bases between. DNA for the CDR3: TGTGCCATGAACTTGGGCGGTAACACAGATACGCAGTATTTT. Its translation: CAMNLGGNTDTQYF. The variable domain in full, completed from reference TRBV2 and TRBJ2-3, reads EPEVTQTPSHQVTQMGQEVILRCVPISNHLYFYWYRQILGQKVEFLVSFYNNEISEKSEIFDDQFSVERPDGSNFTLKIRSTKLEDSAMYFCAMNLGGNTDTQYFGPGTRLTVL.

The CDR3 here is CSCRTGNTGELFF. CDR3 nucleotide sequence: TGCAGCTGCCGGACGGGGAACACCGGGGAGCTGTTTTTT. The chain joins TRBV29-1 to TRBJ2-2; D is ambiguous. Trimming removed 8 bases at V and 1 base at J, with 11 bases between. The germline V gene encodes CDR1 SQVTM and CDR2 ANQGSEA. The CDR3 covers 13 residues.

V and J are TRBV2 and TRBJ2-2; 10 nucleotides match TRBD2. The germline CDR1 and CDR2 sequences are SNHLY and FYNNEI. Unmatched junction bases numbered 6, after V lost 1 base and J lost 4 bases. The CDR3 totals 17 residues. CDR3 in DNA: TGTGCCAGCAGTGAAGACGGTCTAGCGGGGGCCACCGGGGAGCTGTTTTTT. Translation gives CASSEDGLAGATGELFF.

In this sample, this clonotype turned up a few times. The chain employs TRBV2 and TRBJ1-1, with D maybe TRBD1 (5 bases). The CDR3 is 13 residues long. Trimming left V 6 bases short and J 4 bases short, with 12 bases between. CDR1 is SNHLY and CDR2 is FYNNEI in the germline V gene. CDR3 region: CASRPQGATEAFF. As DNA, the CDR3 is TGTGCCAGCAGACCGCAGGGAGCCACTGAAGCTTTCTTT.

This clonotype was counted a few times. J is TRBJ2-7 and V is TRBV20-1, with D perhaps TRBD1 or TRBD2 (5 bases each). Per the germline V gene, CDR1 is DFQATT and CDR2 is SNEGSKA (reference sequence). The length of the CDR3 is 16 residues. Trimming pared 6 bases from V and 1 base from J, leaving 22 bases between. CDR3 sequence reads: CSASREGRAPSYEQYF. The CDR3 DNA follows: TGCAGTGCCTCTCGCGAGGGGCGGGCCCCTTCCTACGAGCAGTACTTC.

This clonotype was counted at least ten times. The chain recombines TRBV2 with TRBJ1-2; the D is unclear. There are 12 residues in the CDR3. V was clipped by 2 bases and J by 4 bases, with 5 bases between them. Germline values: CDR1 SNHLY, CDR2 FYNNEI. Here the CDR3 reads CASSERVYGYTF. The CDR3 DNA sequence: TGTGCCAGCAGTGAACGGGTCTATGGCTACACCTTC.

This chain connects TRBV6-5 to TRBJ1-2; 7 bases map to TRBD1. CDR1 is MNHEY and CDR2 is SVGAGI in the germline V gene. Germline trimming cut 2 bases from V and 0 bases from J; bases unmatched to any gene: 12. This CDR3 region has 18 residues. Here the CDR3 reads CASSYNRDRLKANYGYTF. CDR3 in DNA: TGTGCCAGCAGTTACAATCGGGACAGACTTAAAGCTAACTATGGCTACACCTTC.